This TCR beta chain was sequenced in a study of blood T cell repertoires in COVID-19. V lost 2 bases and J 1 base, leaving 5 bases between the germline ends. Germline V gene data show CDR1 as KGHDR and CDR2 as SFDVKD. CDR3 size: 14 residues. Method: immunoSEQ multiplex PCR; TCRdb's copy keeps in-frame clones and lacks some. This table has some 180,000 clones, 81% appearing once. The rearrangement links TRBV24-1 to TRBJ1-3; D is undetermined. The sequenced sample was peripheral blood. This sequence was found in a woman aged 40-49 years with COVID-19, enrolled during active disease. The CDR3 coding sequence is TGTGCCACCAGTGATTCTCTGTCTGGAAACACCATATATTTT. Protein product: CATSDSLSGNTIYF.